These 31 T cell receptor beta chains share one sample of origin, sequenced in a study of OX40 agonist ivuxolimab in advanced cancers. Some clones are missing from TCRdb's copy, which holds only in-frame ones; the method was immunoSEQ multiplex PCR. The table has approximately 8,200 clones, just over 85% seen once. The material sequenced was CD4+ or CD8+ T cells sorted from blood, taken in a trial of the OX40 agonist ivuxolimab. The receptors shown here come from an adult with an advanced solid tumor such as melanoma, head and neck, liver or kidney cancer.

This chain links TRBV18 with TRBJ2-5; 7 bases are shared with TRBD2. The J segment lost 4 bases and the V segment lost 2 bases, leaving 7 bases of the junction unmatched. The CDR3 consists of 15 residues. Germline V gene lookup returns CDR1 KGHSH and CDR2 LQKENI. CDR3 sequence: CASSPGAGVGETQYF. Here the CDR3 DNA reads TGTGCCAGCTCACCAGGCGCGGGAGTGGGAGAGACCCAGTACTTC.

The gene calls are TRBV6-1 and TRBJ2-5, with no clear D. V was trimmed by 8 bases and J by 5 bases, leaving 18 bases between them. Germline CDR1 and CDR2: MNHNS and SASEGT. The CDR3 loop spans 14 amino acids. DNA for the CDR3: TGTGCCAGCGGACCGGGTTTCGGCTCCGAGACCCAGTACTTC. Its protein is CASGPGFGSETQYF.

The genes are TRBV30 and TRBJ1-3; D possibly corresponds to TRBD1 (5 bases). V was clipped by 4 bases and J by 4 bases, with 14 bases between them. There are 14 residues in the CDR3. CDR1 is GTSNPN and CDR2 is SVGIG in the germline V gene (reference sequence). The CDR3 bases are TGTGCCTGGATCAAGAGGGGATTGGGAAACACCATATATTTT. Translating it yields CAWIKRGLGNTIYF. The whole variable domain, remainder taken from reference TRBV30 and TRBJ1-3, is SQTIHQWPATLVQPVGSPLSLECTVEGTSNPNLYWYRQAAGRGLQLLFYSVGIGQISSEVPQNLSASRPQDRQFILSSKKLLLSDSGFYLCAWIKRGLGNTIYFGEGSWLTVV.

The chain has TRBV7-2 and TRBJ2-5; 10 bases match TRBD2. The CDR3 covers 15 residues. Germline CDR1 is SGHTA and CDR2 is FQGNSA. V lost 5 bases to trimming and J lost 4 bases; unmatched junction nucleotides: 7. The CDR3 DNA reads as TGTGCCAGCAGCGGAGGACTAGCGGTATCAGAGACCCAGTACTTC. This gives the protein CASSGGLAVSETQYF.

This chain uses TRBV29-1 with TRBJ1-5; 7 bases are shared with TRBD1. V gave up 7 bases and J gave up 5 bases; unmatched junction bases: 14. This CDR3 comprises 15 residues. Germline assignment: CDR1 SQVTM and CDR2 ANQGSEA. Here the CDR3 DNA reads TGCAGCGCCGTCCTAAACAGGGGCCGAGATCAGCCCCAGCATTTT. Translated: CSAVLNRGRDQPQHF.

This chain uses TRBV28 with TRBJ1-1; 9 nucleotides align to TRBD1. Trimming took 6 bases from V and 9 from J; bases not matched to a gene: 8. Germline V gene lookup returns CDR1 MDHEN and CDR2 SYDVKM. The CDR3 has 13 residues. CDR3 in DNA: TGTGCCAGCAGGGGTGCGGGACAGGGAAAAGCTTTCTTT. It translates to CASRGAGQGKAFF.

The J gene is TRBJ1-2, the V gene TRBV5-6; D is perhaps TRBD1 (5 bases). In germline, CDR1 is SGHDT, CDR2 YYEEEE. The germline V and J ends were trimmed by 4 bases and 7 bases, with 14 bases remaining between them. The CDR3 has 13 residues. The CDR3 DNA is TGTGCCAGCAGCGTTAAGGAGGGGCTTGGCTACACCTTC. Protein product: CASSVKEGLGYTF.

The V call is TRBV5-1, the J call TRBJ2-3; D not certain. The CDR3 length is 13 residues. Germline CDR1 and CDR2: SGHRS and YFSETQ. V gave up 2 bases and J gave up 0 bases, with 4 bases separating them. CDR3 amino acids: CASSLGSTDTQYF. In DNA, the CDR3 is TGCGCCAGCAGCTTAGGAAGCACAGATACGCAGTATTTT. The full variable domain, its missing parts supplied by reference TRBV5-1 and TRBJ2-3, is KAGVTQTPRYLIKTRGQQVTLSCSPISGHRSVSWYQQTPGQGLQFLFEYFSETQRNKGNFPGRFSGRQFSNSRSEMNVSTLELGDSALYLCASSLGSTDTQYFGPGTRLTVL.

The rearrangement joins TRBV5-1 to TRBJ1-6; D is undetermined. This CDR3 is 17 amino acids long. Trimming pared 5 bases from V and 0 bases from J, leaving 15 bases between. Looked up from germline, CDR1 is SGHRS and CDR2 is YFSETQ. In DNA form, the CDR3 reads TGCGCCAGCAGTCGACAAGAGATTAGCTCCTATAATTCACCCCTCCACTTT. This gives the protein CASSRQEISSYNSPLHF.

The chain joins TRBV19 to TRBJ2-7; possibly TRBD1 for D (6 bases). Trimming removed 6 bases at V and 1 base at J, with 16 bases between. Germline values: CDR1 LNHDA, CDR2 SQIVND (reference sequence). The CDR3 spans 15 residues. CDR3 nucleotide sequence: TGTGCCAGTAGCAACCAGGGGTCAGGGTCCTACGAGCAGTACTTC. As protein: CASSNQGSGSYEQYF.

The chain joins TRBV25-1 to TRBJ2-2; unclear D gene. Trimming shortened V by 5 bases and J by 2 bases, and 6 bases separated the two germline ends. The CDR3 has 13 amino acids. Germline CDR1 and CDR2: MGHDK and SYGVNS. DNA for the CDR3: TGTGCCAGCAGTCCACAAAACACCGGGGAGCTGTTTTTT. Translation: CASSPQNTGELFF.

The CDR3 DNA reads TGTGCCAGCAGCTTAATGACGCAGCAGTACTTC. Protein sequence: CASSLMTQQYF. This rearrangement joins TRBV7-2 to TRBJ2-7; D remains unclear. The V end lost 2 bases, the J end lost 8 bases, and 7 bases lay between the germline ends. CDR3 length: 11 residues. The germline CDR1 and CDR2 sequences are SGHTA and FQGNSA. Based on the CDR3 plus reference TRBV7-2 and TRBJ2-7, the full variable domain is GAGVSQSPSNKVTEKGKDVELRCDPISGHTALYWYRQSLGQGLEFLIYFQGNSAPDKSGLPSDRFSAERTGGSVSTLTIQRTQQEDSAVYLCASSLMTQQYFGPGTRLTVT.

The chain links TRBV4-2 to TRBJ2-3; D is unresolved. V shed 0 bases and J shed 6 bases, with 10 bases lying between them. Germline assignment: CDR1 LGHNA and CDR2 YNFKEQ. The CDR3 is 14 residues long. CDR3 in amino acids: CASSQDSGLDTQYF. As DNA, the CDR3 is TGTGCCAGCAGCCAAGATTCGGGCCTCGATACGCAGTATTTT.

V gene TRBV28 combines with J gene TRBJ2-1; TRBD2 aligns across 12 bases. The CDR3 loop spans 15 amino acids. J gave up 10 bases and V 1 base, and 5 bases lay outside the gene matches. CDR1 is MDHEN, CDR2 SYDVKM, per germline. The CDR3: CASSLSLAGGLEQFF. For the CDR3, the DNA is TGTGCCAGCAGTTTATCCCTAGCGGGGGGGCTCGAGCAGTTCTTC.

The chain joins TRBV7-2 to TRBJ1-5; 7 nucleotides match TRBD1. Germline CDR1 is SGHTA and CDR2 is FQGNSA. This CDR3 contains 15 residues. The ends lost 6 bases at V and 2 bases at J; junction bases unmatched: 7. The CDR3 nucleotides are TGTGCCAGCAGTTTCTCCACAGGGGGCAATCAGCCCCAGCATTTT. This sequence encodes CASSFSTGGNQPQHF.

The rearrangement joins TRBV14 to TRBJ2-7; D is unresolved. V lost 3 bases, J lost 4 bases, and 22 bases lay in between. CDR1 is SGHDN, CDR2 FVKESK, per germline. The CDR3 is 17 residues long. CDR3 sequence: CASSHRTKVSVTYEQYF. For the CDR3, the DNA is TGTGCCAGCAGCCACAGGACGAAGGTCTCGGTAACTTACGAGCAGTACTTC.

Comment on this clone: Other DNA sequences from this sample encode an identical CDR3 as well. The chain has TRBV28 and TRBJ1-3, with 7 nucleotides matching TRBD1. This CDR3 has 15 amino acids. Germline V lookup: CDR1 MDHEN, CDR2 SYDVKM. J was trimmed by 4 bases and V by 5 bases; bases with no gene match: 8. CDR3: CASSSRGFSGNTIYF. For the CDR3, the DNA is TGTGCCAGCAGTAGCAGGGGGTTTTCGGGAAACACCATATATTTT.

The V and J genes are TRBV2 and TRBJ1-2, with D possibly being TRBD1 (5 bases). With 6 bases removed from V and 3 bases from J, the gap between germline ends came to 11 bases. There are 13 residues in the CDR3. Germline CDR1 reads SNHLY; CDR2 reads FYNNEI. The CDR3 loop is CASSGLGDYGYTF. For the CDR3, the DNA is TGTGCCAGCAGCGGTCTAGGGGACTATGGCTACACCTTC.

J is TRBJ2-1 and V is TRBV2; D is possibly TRBD2 (6 bases). The V and J ends lost 8 bases and 7 bases respectively, with 21 bases between them. The length of the CDR3 is 15 residues. CDR1 is SNHLY, CDR2 FYNNEI, per germline. The CDR3 loop is CASHPRASAGNEQFF. In DNA form, the CDR3 reads TGTGCCAGCCACCCGCGGGCCTCGGCGGGGAATGAGCAGTTCTTC.

The chain uses TRBV5-4 and TRBJ2-3; tentative D call: TRBD2 (8 bases). CDR1 and CDR2 from the germline V gene are SGHNT and YYREEE (reference sequence). V dropped 3 bases and J dropped 3 bases, with 17 bases sitting between them. The CDR3 loop spans 16 amino acids. The CDR3 spells CASSSGTRGQTDTQYF. Here the CDR3 DNA reads TGTGCCAGCAGCTCCGGGACTAGGGGGCAGACAGATACGCAGTATTTT.

The chain carries TRBV19 and TRBJ2-2, with TRBD1 identical over 11 bases. From germline, CDR1 is LNHDA and CDR2 SQIVND (reference sequence). The CDR3 covers 15 residues. Trimming removed 6 bases from V and 3 bases from J; junction bases left unmatched: 3. CDR3 sequence: CASSLGQGDTGELFF. The CDR3 DNA sequence: TGTGCCAGTAGCCTGGGACAGGGGGACACCGGGGAGCTGTTTTTT.

The rearrangement joins TRBV27 to TRBJ1-4; D might be TRBD1 (5 bases). This CDR3 comprises 13 residues. Trimming left V 3 bases short and J 8 bases short, with 10 bases between. Germline-derived CDR1 and CDR2 are MNHEY and SMNVEV (reference sequence). CDR3 bases: TGTGCCAGCAGTTTCAGGGTAAAGGAAAAACTGTTTTTT. Translation gives CASSFRVKEKLFF.

This sequence joins TRBV18 and TRBJ2-3; TRBD1 aligns across 8 bases. V lost 1 base to trimming and J lost 4 bases; unmatched junction nucleotides: 4. The CDR3 spans 15 residues. Germline V gives CDR1 KGHSH, CDR2 LQKENI. The CDR3 DNA is TGTGCCAGCTCACCACAGCCAGGGGGCCCAGATACGCAGTATTTT. Amino acid sequence: CASSPQPGGPDTQYF. Full variable domain (rest looked up from reference TRBV18 and TRBJ2-3): NAGVMQNPRHLVRRRGQEARLRCSPMKGHSHVYWYRQLPEEGLKFMVYLQKENIIDESGMPKERFSAEFPKEGPSILRIQQVVRGDSAAYFCASSPQPGGPDTQYFGPGTRLTVL.

The chain links TRBV28 to TRBJ2-7; TRBD1 agrees at 7 bases. The CDR3 length is 17 residues. With 6 bases clipped from V and 0 bases from J, the junction kept 14 bases outside the gene matches. Germline CDR1 and CDR2: MDHEN and SYDVKM. The CDR3 sequence: CASSTPLDRVASYEQYF. CDR3 coding DNA: TGTGCCAGCAGCACCCCCCTCGACAGGGTCGCCTCCTACGAGCAGTACTTC.

V and J are TRBV7-2 and TRBJ2-2, with 8 bases identical to TRBD2. The CDR3 contains 17 residues. Trimming at V came to 1 base and at J to 7 bases, leaving 11 bases not matched to a gene. In germline, CDR1 is SGHTA, CDR2 FQGNSA. The CDR3 DNA sequence: TGTGCCAGCAGCTTAGACGCTGTAGCGGGACTGAACGGGGAGCTGTTTTTT. Encoded protein: CASSLDAVAGLNGELFF. Full variable domain (outside the CDR3, taken from reference TRBV7-2 and TRBJ2-2): GAGVSQSPSNKVTEKGKDVELRCDPISGHTALYWYRQSLGQGLEFLIYFQGNSAPDKSGLPSDRFSAERTGGSVSTLTIQRTQQEDSAVYLCASSLDAVAGLNGELFFGEGSRLTVL.

V gene TRBV11-2 combines with J gene TRBJ2-1; D may be TRBD2 (7 bases). The germline V gene has CDR1 SGHAT and CDR2 FQNNGV. V was cut by 5 bases and J by 9 bases, with 14 bases left in between. This CDR3 is built from 13 residues. The CDR3 DNA reads TGTGCCAGCAGCCGCGGGGGAGGGGGTGAGCAGTTCTTC. Translating it yields CASSRGGGGEQFF.

This chain links TRBV12-2 with TRBJ1-2. TRBV12-2 is a known pseudogene. The length of the CDR3 is 14 residues. The CDR3 DNA is TGTGCAAGTCGCTTGAGACGAAAGACCTATGGCTACACCTTC. This translates into CASRLRRKTYGYTF.

This sequence joins TRBV19 and TRBJ1-1; maybe TRBD1 (6 bases). Germline assignment: CDR1 LNHDA and CDR2 SQIVND (reference sequence). The CDR3 loop spans 13 amino acids. V was clipped by 0 bases and J by 10 bases, with 12 bases between them. CDR3 nucleotides: TGTGCCAGTAGTATAGAAGGGACAAGGTCAGCTTTCTTT. Protein: CASSIEGTRSAFF.

The chain couples TRBV19 to TRBJ1-2; D not certain. Deletions cut 5 bases from V and 4 bases from J, with 8 bases between. Germline assignment: CDR1 LNHDA and CDR2 SQIVND (reference sequence). The CDR3 consists of 12 residues. CDR3 protein: CASSPGTYGYTF. The DNA of the CDR3 is TGTGCCAGTAGTCCGGGAACCTATGGCTACACCTTC.

The chain has TRBV5-1 and TRBJ2-7; 7 nucleotides line up with TRBD1. The CDR3 has 13 amino acids. Looked up from germline, CDR1 is SGHRS and CDR2 is YFSETQ. Trimming removed 2 bases from V and 6 bases from J; junction bases left unmatched: 5. Written as DNA, the CDR3 is TGCGCCAGCAGCTTTACAGGGGATTCCGAGCAGTACTTC. It is translated as CASSFTGDSEQYF.

The rearrangement links TRBV7-2 to TRBJ1-4, with a possible D match to TRBD1 (5 bases). Germline CDR1 reads SGHTA; CDR2 reads FQGNSA. V lost 5 bases to trimming and J lost 0 bases, with 10 bases between them. The CDR3 is made up of 15 amino acids. The CDR3 reads CASSLDSSTNEKLFF. DNA of the CDR3: TGTGCCAGCAGCCTTGACAGTTCAACTAATGAAAAACTGTTTTTT.